This TCR beta chain was identified in a study of cytomegalovirus exposure and HLA in healthy donors. Study conclusions and caveats: Earlier findings revealed that most TCR beta V segments proved productive either about 90% or about 30% of the time. A later analysis linked a missense variant in DCLRE1C to the trimming of TCR beta V and J genes.

The PCR used 60 Vbeta and 13 Jbeta primers. Produced via immunoSEQ multiplex PCR; TCRdb's table is partial and in-frame only. Found here are about 130,000 clones; the top ten clones hold about 1.5%. Points on this clone: What it binds is not known.

The germline CDR1 and CDR2 sequences are MNHNS and SASEGT. CDR3 length: 14 residues. With 5 bases removed from V and 0 bases from J, the gap between germline ends came to 11 bases. The rearrangement links TRBV6-1 to TRBJ2-7; D may be TRBD1 (5 bases). Sequencing was carried out using PBMCs. The receptor comes from a woman between 35 and 50 years old in good health and CMV-seropositive. The CDR3 protein is CASSSRQSSYEQYF. The CDR3 DNA follows: TGTGCCAGCAGTTCCCGACAGAGCTCCTACGAGCAGTACTTC.